Described below is a single T cell receptor beta chain sequence and its context. It lacks a known antigen. Base qualities are not recorded, but no much larger clone differs from it by a single base. The library was built by means of the immunoSEQ multiplex PCR assay. TCRdb stores this immuneACCESS table with in-frame sequences only. Part of the clones is absent; in the studies checked, under half of the shortfall reflects unresolved V genes, and no reason is known for the rest. The sample data list around 180,000 clones, and 88% of these were observed just once. In total, the top ten clones hold roughly 5% of the sample. From its cysteine to its phenylalanine, the CDR3 spans 15 amino acids. Kept here is only the CDR3 DNA, which spans 45 bases and is read in frame from base 1. CDR1 is given as MNHEY and CDR2 as SVGAGI, both from the germline V gene. V ends up 0 bases short and J 8 bases short, with an unmatched junction base count of 5.

This sample is part of a study of control samples from healthy donors and cancer patients (dated by TCRdb to the early 2020s). Sequenced material: blood. The chain was built from TRBV6-5 and TRBJ2-2; the central 8 bases match TRBD2. The receptor comes from a woman aged 25 to 39 in good health. The DNA sequence follows: TGTGCCAGCAGTTACTCCGGACTAGCAGTAGGGGAGCTGTTTTTT. Its translation reads: CASSYSGLAVGELFF.